This TCR beta chain was captured in a study of Ad26.COV2.S vaccination and SARS-CoV-2 variants. The table came from immunoSEQ multiplex PCR; TCRdb's copy has only in-frame clones and leaves some out. The sample has 350,000 to 500,000 clones, 80% to 95% seen once; the top ten hold approximately 12%. The sample's treatment: roughly 19 received Ad26.COV2.S at low or high dose, single or two shots; about 5 received placebo; per-sample allocation not given. Samples analyzed were those drawn on day 63 after the first vaccine or placebo injection. Remarks on this clone: Other DNA sequences in the sample encode the same CDR3.

The receptor's source is a person between 18 and 65 years old who received the Ad26.COV2.S COVID-19 vaccine or a placebo. This specimen consisted of peripheral blood, obtained in a trial of Ad26.COV2.S vaccine versus placebo.

CDR3 bases: TGTGCCAGCAGTTACTCTTCGGGGAGCACTGAAGCTTTCTTT. This codes for CASSYSSGSTEAFF. The chain employs TRBV6-5 and TRBJ1-1; D not resolved. V was cut by 0 bases and J by 4 bases, with 9 bases left in between. Germline V gene lookup returns CDR1 MNHEY and CDR2 SVGAGI. The CDR3 has 14 amino acids.